This TCR beta chain was identified during a study of regulatory T cells in long-lasting Graves disease. Study outcomes and limitations: Having only a small sample size may have limited accuracy.

The V end lost 0 bases, the J end lost 2 bases, and 14 bases lay between the germline ends. The germline gives CDR1 SGHAT, CDR2 FQDESV (reference sequence). CDR3 size: 16 residues. With respect to this clonotype: The antigen is not known.

The time point is: persistent/refractory GD, antithyroid drugs over 5 years with positive TRAb. Extracted RNA from PBMCs served as the source of the TCR library. Arm-PCR with iRepertoire HTBI primers amplified the CDR3 regions for these TCR beta libraries. One entry per CDR3 protein results from TCRdb running MiXCR on the multiplex PCR reads. The sample lists a few hundred thousand distinct CDR3 sequences, approximately 22% occurring once. The chain combines TRBV11-1 with TRBJ2-7; TRBD2 might be the D (5 bases). This clonotype originated in a female donor with Graves disease. This specimen consisted of peripheral blood mononuclear cells (PBMCs), obtained when the disease was refractory, from a patient treated with antithyroid drugs. Here the CDR3 reads CASSLAPRPGTYEQYF. The CDR3 nucleotides are TGTGCCAGCAGCTTAGCGCCGCGCCCGGGGACCTACGAGCAGTACTTC.